The next 30 T cell receptor beta chains were all read from a single sample in a study of cytomegalovirus exposure and HLA in healthy donors. The PCR used 60 Vbeta and 13 Jbeta primers. Using immunoSEQ multiplex PCR, the repertoire was profiled, and TCRdb retains in-frame clones only, with some absent. The sample lists 150,000 to 200,000 clones; approximately 84% were seen once. Material: PBMCs. These receptors all come from a man aged 50 to 59 in good health and CMV-seropositive.

This chain uses TRBV2 with TRBJ2-5, with TRBD2 matching 12 bases. CDR1 and CDR2 (germline): SNHLY, FYNNEI. The ends lost 6 bases at V and 2 bases at J; junction bases unmatched: 4. This CDR3 is 15 amino acids long. CDR3 nucleotides: TGTGCCAGCAGCCGACTAGCGGGGGAGCAAGAGACCCAGTACTTC. This gives the protein CASSRLAGEQETQYF. The whole variable domain, remainder taken from reference TRBV2 and TRBJ2-5, is EPEVTQTPSHQVTQMGQEVILRCVPISNHLYFYWYRQILGQKVEFLVSFYNNEISEKSEIFDDQFSVERPDGSNFTLKIRSTKLEDSAMYFCASSRLAGEQETQYFGPGTRLLVL.

This clone was counted between two and nine times. The gene calls are TRBV2 and TRBJ1-1; D remains ambiguous. Germline CDR1 is SNHLY and CDR2 is FYNNEI. Trimming cost V 5 bases and J 7 bases, with 8 bases left between them. This CDR3 has 11 amino acids. This CDR3 reads CASSSPGEAFF. The CDR3 nucleotides read TGTGCCAGCAGTAGTCCGGGTGAAGCTTTCTTT.

The V call is TRBV19, the J call TRBJ1-1, with 7 bases matching TRBD1. The CDR3 spans 14 residues. Germline-derived CDR1 and CDR2 are LNHDA and SQIVND (reference sequence). V dropped 6 bases and J dropped 2; count of bases not matched to a gene: 6. DNA of the CDR3: TGTGCCAGTAGGTCCGGGACAGTAAACACTGAAGCTTTCTTT. This encodes CASRSGTVNTEAFF.

Turning to this clone: The germline gene is not matched at one end of the junction; a read error may be the cause. The chain recombines TRBV7-7 with TRBJ2-1; D is uncertain. Germline CDR1 reads SSHAT; CDR2 reads FNYEAQ (reference sequence). The CDR3 consists of 13 residues. CDR3 amino acids: CASSSNTYNEQFF. The CDR3 DNA sequence: TGTGCTAGCAGTAGCAATACCTACAATGAGCAGTTCTTC.

CDR3 nucleotide sequence: TGTGCAGATACAGGGGGCAATCAGCCCCAGCATTTT. Its protein is CADTGGNQPQHF. The gene calls are TRBV12-2 and TRBJ1-5; TRBD1, the D gene given by the table, was not confirmed from the DNA. TRBV12-2 is termed a pseudogene. The CDR3 runs to 12 residues.

The rearrangement joins TRBV19 to TRBJ1-1, with 10 bases matching TRBD1. CDR3 length equals 16 residues. Trimming took 6 bases from V and 1 from J; bases not matched to a gene: 8. Germline V gene sequence: CDR1 LNHDA, CDR2 SQIVND (reference sequence). CDR3 sequence (DNA): TGTGCCAGTAGGGGACAGGGGACTGCCTCGAACACTGAAGCTTTCTTT. This encodes CASRGQGTASNTEAFF. Combining the CDR3 with reference TRBV19 and TRBJ1-1 gives the whole variable domain DGGITQSPKYLFRKEGQNVTLSCEQNLNHDAMYWYRQDPGQGLRLIYYSQIVNDFQKGDIAEGYSVSREKKESFPLTVTSAQKNPTAFYLCASRGQGTASNTEAFFGQGTRLTVV.

With respect to this clone: Germline is not matched at one junction end, which may reflect a read error. This chain connects TRBV7-8 to TRBJ1-2; D is ambiguous. Germline assignment: CDR1 SGHVS and CDR2 FQNEAQ. CDR3 length equals 16 residues. CDR3 nucleotides: TGTGCCAGCAGCCGCGTCCCTCGGCAGGCTAATTATGGCTACACCTTC. Its protein product is CASSRVPRQANYGYTF.

This chain uses TRBV6-1 with TRBJ1-5; D uncertain. The germline CDR1 and CDR2 sequences are MNHNS and SASEGT. This CDR3 is built from 16 residues. Trimming shortened V by 1 base and J by 3 bases, and 13 bases separated the two germline ends. CDR3 sequence reads: CASSEGAGLPNQPQHF. In nucleotides, the CDR3 is TGTGCCAGCAGTGAAGGGGCAGGACTTCCCAATCAGCCCCAGCATTTT.

CDR3 in amino acids: CASSQDEGLSYEQYF. The DNA of the CDR3 is TGCGCCAGCAGCCAAGATGAGGGATTATCCTACGAGCAGTACTTC. The chain joins TRBV4-1 to TRBJ2-7, with a tentative D call TRBD2 (5 bases). The germline V gene has CDR1 MGHRA and CDR2 YSYEKL. V was pared by 0 bases and J by 1 base, with 10 bases between. The CDR3 is made up of 15 amino acids.

The chain carries TRBV30 and TRBJ2-3, with 10 nucleotides matching TRBD2. There are 14 residues in the CDR3. Germline values: CDR1 GTSNPN, CDR2 SVGIG (reference sequence). The ends lost 7 bases at V and 0 bases at J; junction bases unmatched: 4. CDR3 nucleotide sequence: TGTGCCTTAGCGGGAGGTACGAGCACAGATACGCAGTATTTT. It specifies CALAGGTSTDTQYF.

This chain uses TRBV28 with TRBJ2-3; the D gene is possibly TRBD2 (5 bases). This CDR3 has 15 residues. V lost 2 bases and J lost 1, with 10 bases in between. Germline CDR1 is MDHEN and CDR2 is SYDVKM. The CDR3 sequence: CASSLEGWGTDTQYF. Here the CDR3 DNA reads TGTGCCAGCAGTTTAGAGGGATGGGGCACAGATACGCAGTATTTT. The variable domain in full, with the rest retrieved from reference TRBV28 and TRBJ2-3, is DVKVTQSSRYLVKRTGEKVFLECVQDMDHENMFWYRQDPGLGLRLIYFSYDVKMKEKGDIPEGYSVSREKKERFSLILESASTNQTSMYLCASSLEGWGTDTQYFGPGTRLTVL.

The rearrangement joins TRBV4-3 to TRBJ1-1; weak D call: TRBD1 (6 bases). The germline gives CDR1 LGHNA, CDR2 YSLEER. This CDR3 spans 15 amino acids. Trimming left V 4 bases short and J 3 bases short, with 15 bases between. The CDR3: CASSPRGSGDTEAFF. The CDR3 DNA is TGCGCCAGCAGCCCCAGGGGTAGCGGGGACACTGAAGCTTTCTTT.

In this sample, this clone turned up a few times. CDR3 nucleotides: TGTGCCAGCAGTTTAGCGGGAGGGCCGTCGGATACGCAGTATTTT. Amino acids: CASSLAGGPSDTQYF. V gene TRBV27 combines with J gene TRBJ2-3, with 9 bases that match TRBD2. This CDR3 contains 15 residues. The ends lost 2 bases at V and 6 bases at J; junction bases unmatched: 6. CDR1 is MNHEY and CDR2 is SMNVEV in the germline V gene (reference sequence).

Details on this clone: The conserved closing phenylalanine or tryptophan is absent in this CDR3, likely reflecting a read error. The DNA is left out, because the CDR3 cannot be placed on it with certainty; the CDR3 is given as TCRdb lists it. The chain combines TRBV30 with TRBJ1-2. The CDR3 sequence runs 11 residues, both termini included. Germline-derived CDR1 and CDR2 are GTSNPN and SVGIG (reference sequence). Here the CDR3 reads CAWSGGLTPFY.

The gene calls are TRBV5-1 and TRBJ2-1; 8 positions match TRBD2. The CDR3 is 14 residues long. The V gene end was trimmed by 2 bases and the J gene end by 6 bases; junction bases not matched to a gene: 4. The germline V gene encodes CDR1 SGHRS and CDR2 YFSETQ. The CDR3 DNA reads as TGCGCCAGCAGCTTTACCGGGACTAGCAATGAGCAGTTCTTC. Its translation is CASSFTGTSNEQFF.

The chain links TRBV2 to TRBJ1-2, with D tentatively TRBD1 (5 bases). The V end was cut by 8 bases, the J end by 4 bases, with 14 bases between. The CDR3 loop spans 13 amino acids. Germline V lookup: CDR1 SNHLY, CDR2 FYNNEI. The CDR3 DNA is TGTGCCAGCCGGGCTTCGGGGGTCTATGGCTACACCTTC. Residues: CASRASGVYGYTF.

The chain has TRBV18 and TRBJ2-2; D perhaps matches TRBD2 (5 bases). Trimming cost V 1 base and J 5 bases, with 17 bases left between them. From germline, CDR1 is KGHSH and CDR2 LQKENI. This CDR3 contains 17 residues. The DNA of the CDR3 is TGTGCCAGCTCACCACTGTCTCGCAGGACGGGGACCGGGGAGCTGTTTTTT. This encodes CASSPLSRRTGTGELFF. Using reference TRBV18 and TRBJ2-2 for the parts outside the CDR3, the full variable domain is NAGVMQNPRHLVRRRGQEARLRCSPMKGHSHVYWYRQLPEEGLKFMVYLQKENIIDESGMPKERFSAEFPKEGPSILRIQQVVRGDSAAYFCASSPLSRRTGTGELFFGEGSRLTVL.

The chain uses TRBV10-2 and TRBJ2-7, with no clear D. V was pared by 7 bases and J by 6 bases, with 16 bases between. CDR1 is WSHSY, CDR2 SAAADI, per germline. CDR3 length equals 13 residues. CDR3 bases: TGCGCCAGCACCGCTTTAATGGCATCCGAGCAGTACTTC. Translation gives CASTALMASEQYF.

This chain links TRBV4-1 with TRBJ2-1; TRBD2 matches at 7 bases. CDR3 size: 16 residues. V lost 0 bases to trimming and J lost 2 bases; unmatched junction nucleotides: 4. Germline V lookup: CDR1 MGHRA, CDR2 YSYEKL. CDR3 DNA sequence: TGCGCCAGCAGCCAAGATCTTCGGGGGGCCTACAATGAGCAGTTCTTC. Translated: CASSQDLRGAYNEQFF.

This sequence joins TRBV9 and TRBJ2-5; 7 bases are a match to TRBD1. The J call may be mistaken, given a closer DNA end match to TRBJ2-7. Germline assignment: CDR1 SGDLS and CDR2 YYNGEE. The CDR3 is 14 amino acids. The CDR3 coding sequence is TGTGCCAGCAGCCTAGGGGGCTTCTCCTACGAGCAGTACTTC. It encodes CASSLGGFSYEQYF.

The CDR3 DNA sequence: TGTGCCAGCTCACCCGCGGGACTGCTGAATCAGCCCCAGCATTTT. It codes for CASSPAGLLNQPQHF. This chain uses TRBV18 with TRBJ1-5, with a possible D match to TRBD1 (5 bases). The CDR3 consists of 15 residues. V lost 3 bases and J lost 4, with 13 bases in between. Germline V CDR1 and CDR2: KGHSH, LQKENI.

This chain uses TRBV23-1 with TRBJ1-2; 8 bases line up with TRBD1. TRBV23-1 is an ORF, and what it does is uncertain. The CDR3 has 17 residues. V dropped 3 bases and J dropped 4; count of bases not matched to a gene: 13. CDR3 DNA sequence: TGCGCCAGCAGTCACACGACCGACAGGGGACCAGCCTATGGCTACACCTTC. This gives the protein CASSHTTDRGPAYGYTF.

The chain combines TRBV6-5 with TRBJ1-1; D is perhaps TRBD1 (5 bases). V lost 2 bases to trimming and J lost 7 bases, with 14 bases between them. This CDR3 is built from 14 residues. The germline gives CDR1 MNHEY, CDR2 SVGAGI. The DNA of the CDR3 is TGTGCCAGCAGTTACGCGGATCGGGGGTTTGAAGCTTTCTTT. Protein sequence: CASSYADRGFEAFF.

The chain combines TRBV30 with TRBJ1-1; 9 bases line up with TRBD1. Germline V CDR1 and CDR2: GTSNPN, SVGIG (reference sequence). The CDR3 has 17 residues. The junction had 16 bases not matched to a gene; V was cut back by 3 bases and J by 5 bases. CDR3 sequence reads: CAWSDPGQGYRRTEAFF. The CDR3 DNA follows: TGTGCCTGGAGCGACCCGGGACAGGGATATCGGAGGACTGAAGCTTTCTTT. Full variable domain (rest looked up from reference TRBV30 and TRBJ1-1): SQTIHQWPATLVQPVGSPLSLECTVEGTSNPNLYWYRQAAGRGLQLLFYSVGIGQISSEVPQNLSASRPQDRQFILSSKKLLLSDSGFYLCAWSDPGQGYRRTEAFFGQGTRLTVV.

The rearrangement joins TRBV13 to TRBJ1-1; possible D gene TRBD1, 5 bases. Trimming shortened V by 6 bases and J by 1 base, and 12 bases separated the two germline ends. The CDR3 extends over 14 amino acids. CDR1 and CDR2 (germline): PRHDT, FYEKMQ (reference sequence). The CDR3 spells CASSPTGGNTEAFF. In DNA, the CDR3 is TGTGCCAGCAGTCCGACCGGGGGGAACACTGAAGCTTTCTTT.

This clone was recorded only once. The chain carries TRBV18 and TRBJ2-6; TRBD1 matches 9 bases. This CDR3 region has 16 residues. The germline gives CDR1 KGHSH, CDR2 LQKENI. The ends lost 4 bases at V and 3 bases at J; junction bases unmatched: 4. The CDR3 DNA sequence: TGTGCCAGCTCACAACAGGGGGCAGGTGGGGCCAACGTCCTGACTTTC. As protein: CASSQQGAGGANVLTF.

A word on this clone: Other DNA sequences within the sample encode an identical CDR3. The V gene is TRBV19, the J gene TRBJ1-1; the D is unclear. Germline-derived CDR1 and CDR2 are LNHDA and SQIVND (reference sequence). The CDR3 has 13 residues. The ends were cut back, 1 base at V and 1 base at J, with 4 bases in the middle. CDR3 DNA sequence: TGTGCCAGTAGTATAGGGAGGAACACTGAAGCTTTCTTT. This sequence encodes CASSIGRNTEAFF.

The V call is TRBV27, the J call TRBJ2-7; D might be TRBD1 (5 bases). There are 15 residues in the CDR3. V was clipped by 3 bases and J by 0 bases, with 12 bases between them. Germline V lookup: CDR1 MNHEY, CDR2 SMNVEV (reference sequence). The CDR3 reads CASSFGRATSYEQYF. In nucleotides, the CDR3 is TGTGCCAGCAGTTTCGGCAGGGCCACCTCCTACGAGCAGTACTTC.

The V and J genes are TRBV10-3 and TRBJ2-1; TRBD2 matches 7 bases. Germline V CDR1 and CDR2: ENHRY, SYGVKD. Losses at the gene ends were 5 bases for V and 5 bases for J; bases not matched to a gene: 6. The CDR3 loop spans 14 amino acids. CDR3 DNA sequence: TGTGCCATCAGTAGGACGGGGGGTAACAATGAGCAGTTCTTC. Amino acids: CAISRTGGNNEQFF.

This rearrangement joins TRBV27 to TRBJ2-3; 9 bases fit TRBD1. Germline trimming cut 2 bases from V and 4 bases from J; bases unmatched to any gene: 10. CDR1 is MNHEY and CDR2 is SMNVEV in the germline V gene (reference sequence). The CDR3 is 17 residues long. DNA of the CDR3: TGTGCCAGCAGTTTAACTGTGGACAGGGGACAGGCAGATACGCAGTATTTT. It is translated as CASSLTVDRGQADTQYF.